The 10 T cell receptor beta chains given below trace back to one sample, sequenced in a study of blood T cell repertoires in COVID-19 (dated by TCRdb to the early 2020s). Library preparation employed the immunoSEQ multiplex PCR assay. Entries here come from immuneACCESS through TCRdb and include only in-frame sequences with V and J called. Some clones fail to appear in such tables; in the studies checked, an unresolved V gene covers under half of the shortfall, and the cause of the remainder is unknown. The sample table holds around 200,000 clones, of which more than 80% were seen once. The top ten hold roughly 6.8% of the sample. Sequencing used peripheral blood. These receptors were collected from a human donor in a cohort sampled during active COVID-19.

This clone came up once. The chain is built from TRBV5-6 and TRBJ1-1, with a possible D match to TRBD1 (6 bases). Trimming took off 4 bases at V and 0 bases at J, with 10 bases between the two ends. The CDR3 runs 14 residues. Germline lookup yields CDR1 SGHDT and CDR2 YYEEEE. In DNA form, the CDR3 reads TGTGCCAGCAGCGACGGACAGATGAACACTGAAGCTTTCTTT. Its protein product is CASSDGQMNTEAFF.

The CDR3 reads CASSSLSGDREYF. CDR3 DNA sequence: TGCGCCAGCAGCTCTCTATCCGGGGACAGGGAATACTTC. The rearrangement uses TRBV5-1 and TRBJ2-7; TRBD1 matches 9 bases. V lost 3 bases and J lost 13; bases outside the gene matches: 11. CDR1 is SGHRS, CDR2 YFSETQ, per germline. The CDR3 has 13 residues.

The genes are TRBV7-2 and TRBJ2-1; D is unclear. V lost 0 bases to trimming and J lost 7 bases, with 10 bases between them. This CDR3 has 14 amino acids. CDR1 SGHTA and CDR2 FQGNSA come from the germline V gene. This chain's CDR3 is CASSLAQATNEQFF. The CDR3 DNA reads TGTGCCAGCAGCTTAGCGCAGGCTACGAATGAGCAGTTCTTC.

The CDR3 DNA reads TGTGCCAGCAGCCAAGATGGGGGGGCCCTCTATGGCTACACCTTC. Translation: CASSQDGGALYGYTF. The chain carries TRBV3-1 (or the pseudogene TRBV3-2) and TRBJ1-2; a possible D gene is TRBD1 (6 bases). The CDR3 covers 15 residues. Trimming stripped 0 bases from V and 4 bases from J, with 12 bases between. Germline assignment: CDR1 LGHDT and CDR2 YNNKEL (reference sequence).

This chain joins TRBV6-4 and TRBJ1-1; 7 bases match TRBD1. The CDR3 is 13 amino acids. The germline V gene encodes CDR1 MRHNA and CDR2 SNTAGT. The V gene end was trimmed by 4 bases and the J gene end by 3 bases; junction bases not matched to a gene: 2. CDR3 DNA: TGTGCCAGCAGTGTTGACAGGGACACTGAAGCTTTCTTT. Protein product: CASSVDRDTEAFF.

The J gene is TRBJ2-3, the V gene TRBV3-1 (or the pseudogene TRBV3-2), with 8 nucleotides matching TRBD2. The germline V gene has CDR1 LGHDT and CDR2 YNNKEL (reference sequence). Germline trimming cut 1 base from V and 3 bases from J; bases unmatched to any gene: 6. The CDR3 runs to 16 residues. The CDR3 here is CASSQVVGGATDTQYF. The CDR3 nucleotides are TGTGCCAGCAGCCAAGTGGTCGGGGGGGCTACAGATACGCAGTATTTT.

The V gene is TRBV29-1, the J gene TRBJ2-7; 8 bases map to TRBD1. This CDR3 spans 12 amino acids. Per germline, CDR1 SQVTM and CDR2 ANQGSEA. Unmatched junction bases numbered 4, after V lost 4 bases and J lost 5 bases. CDR3 in DNA: TGCAGCGTTGTGGCAGGGGGCAACGAGCAGTACTTC. Protein sequence: CSVVAGGNEQYF.

V gene TRBV6-6 combines with J gene TRBJ2-3; 10 nucleotides line up with TRBD2. Per the germline V gene, CDR1 is MNHNY and CDR2 is SVGAGI (reference sequence). Losses at the gene ends were 6 bases for V and 4 bases for J; bases not matched to a gene: 4. This CDR3 is built from 14 residues. The CDR3 DNA reads as TGTGCCAGCAGCACAGCGGGGGGGCCAGATACGCAGTATTTT. It specifies CASSTAGGPDTQYF.

This chain connects TRBV15 to TRBJ1-1; TRBD1 matches at 7 bases. V gave up 5 bases and J gave up 0 bases; unmatched junction bases: 12. The CDR3 totals 17 residues. Germline V lookup: CDR1 LNHNV, CDR2 YYDKDF (reference sequence). The CDR3 region has the DNA TGTGCCACCAGCCCCCGAGAACAGGGGTATATGAACACTGAAGCTTTCTTT. Encoded protein: CATSPREQGYMNTEAFF.

This clone came up a few times. The chain combines TRBV7-9 with TRBJ1-2, with D tentatively TRBD1 (5 bases). Germline CDR1 SEHNR, CDR2 FQNEAQ (reference sequence). The ends were cut back, 1 base at V and 2 bases at J, with 8 bases in the middle. This CDR3 spans 14 amino acids. CDR3 region: CASSLGTQNYGYTF. The CDR3 bases are TGTGCCAGCAGCTTAGGGACACAAAACTATGGCTACACCTTC.